The rows below give T cell receptor beta chains drawn from one sample of a study of blood T cell repertoires in COVID-19. Sequencing was performed with immunoSEQ multiplex PCR; in TCRdb, only in-frame clones are kept and a portion is missing. The sample lists approximately 170,000 clones, approximately 87% occurring once. Sequences were obtained from peripheral blood. The origin of the receptors is a woman in her 70s with acute or convalescent COVID-19. Both conserved end residues are part of each CDR3. The D gene is left open where the match is weak. The size of a clone is reported for some rows only, either as once, few or many, or as a class for expanded clones.

d_gene: NA
j_gene: TRBJ2-7
v_gene: TRBV7-2
abundance: few
CDR3nt: TGTGCCAGCAGCTCCACACTGACGCAGGGGTCCGAGCAGTACTTC
CDR3aa: CASSSTLTQGSEQYF

d_gene: NA
j_gene: TRBJ1-6
v_gene: TRBV7-9
abundance: NA
CDR3nt: TGTGCCAGCAGCTTAGGGGGGACAATCAATTCACCCCTCCACTTT
CDR3aa: CASSLGGTINSPLHF

d_gene: TRBD1
j_gene: TRBJ2-7
v_gene: TRBV7-9
abundance: NA
CDR3nt: TGTGCCAGCAGCCCCGACCGGACAGGGGTCACCTACGAGCAGTACTTC
CDR3aa: CASSPDRTGVTYEQYF

d_gene: TRBD2
j_gene: TRBJ2-3
v_gene: TRBV5-1
abundance: NA
CDR3nt: TGCGCCAGCAGAGGTAGCGGGGGGTCCACAGATACGCAGTATTTT
CDR3aa: CASRGSGGSTDTQYF

d_gene: NA
j_gene: TRBJ1-2
v_gene: TRBV4-3
abundance: NA
CDR3nt: TGCGCCAGCAGCCCGAAATTAAACCGAGGTGGCAGGACAAACTATGGCTACACCTTC
CDR3aa: CASSPKLNRGGRTNYGYTF

d_gene: NA
j_gene: TRBJ1-4
v_gene: TRBV7-2
abundance: NA
CDR3nt: TGTGCCAGCAGCTTAGCGGTCGGGTTTGCTAATGAAAAACTGTTTTTT
CDR3aa: CASSLAVGFANEKLFF

d_gene: NA
j_gene: TRBJ1-5
v_gene: TRBV7-9
abundance: NA
CDR3nt: TGTGCCAGCAGCTTAGGGGGCAGTCTCCCGGGGGCCCAGCATTTT
CDR3aa: CASSLGGSLPGAQHF

d_gene: TRBD1
j_gene: TRBJ1-6
v_gene: TRBV9
abundance: NA
CDR3nt: TGTGCCAGCAGCGTAGCTCACGGGACAGGGGACTCACCCCTCCACTTT
CDR3aa: CASSVAHGTGDSPLHF

d_gene: TRBD1
j_gene: TRBJ2-5
v_gene: TRBV6-6
abundance: NA
CDR3nt: TGTGCCAGCAGGGCCCCCAGGGACAGGGGTGGGGAGACCCAGTACTTC
CDR3aa: CASRAPRDRGGETQYF

d_gene: NA
j_gene: TRBJ1-5
v_gene: TRBV12-3/TRBV12-4
abundance: NA
CDR3nt: TGTGCCAGCAGTCTCACCCAGGGACAGCCCCAGCATTTT
CDR3aa: CASSLTQGQPQHF

d_gene: TRBD1
j_gene: TRBJ1-2
v_gene: TRBV9
abundance: NA
CDR3nt: TGTGCCAGCAGGGGGAGACAGGGGGACAACTATGGCTACACCTTC
CDR3aa: CASRGRQGDNYGYTF

d_gene: NA
j_gene: TRBJ1-1
v_gene: TRBV7-9
abundance: NA
CDR3nt: TGTGCCAGTCTTTATAGCCAAAACACTGAAGCTTTCTTT
CDR3aa: CASLYSQNTEAFF

d_gene: NA
j_gene: TRBJ1-1
v_gene: TRBV28
abundance: NA
CDR3nt: TGTGCCAGCAGTACTCAGGGGACTGAAGCTTTCTTT
CDR3aa: CASSTQGTEAFF

d_gene: NA
j_gene: TRBJ2-3
v_gene: TRBV19
abundance: NA
CDR3nt: TGTGCCAGTAGTATGCGGCCGACAGATACGCAGTATTTT
CDR3aa: CASSMRPTDTQYF

d_gene: NA
j_gene: TRBJ1-4
v_gene: TRBV4-1
abundance: NA
CDR3nt: TGCGCCAGCAGCCAAGATATCGGGAGGGAAAAACTGTTTTTT
CDR3aa: CASSQDIGREKLFF

d_gene: NA
j_gene: TRBJ2-7
v_gene: TRBV5-5
abundance: NA
CDR3nt: TGTGCCAGCACCACCTCCCTCCAGGGTTCCTACGAGCAGTACTTC
CDR3aa: CASTTSLQGSYEQYF

d_gene: NA
j_gene: TRBJ2-1
v_gene: TRBV29-1
abundance: NA
CDR3nt: TGCAGCGTTGTGGTTAGCCACAATGAGCAGTTCTTC
CDR3aa: CSVVVSHNEQFF

d_gene: TRBD1
j_gene: TRBJ1-2
v_gene: TRBV6-6
abundance: NA
CDR3nt: TGTGCCAGCAGAGAGGACAGGGGCTATGGCTACACCTTC
CDR3aa: CASREDRGYGYTF

d_gene: TRBD1
j_gene: TRBJ2-5
v_gene: TRBV3-1/TRBV3-2
abundance: NA
CDR3nt: TGTGCCAGCAGCCATTCCGGGACAGGGGCCCAAAGGACCCAGTACTTC
CDR3aa: CASSHSGTGAQRTQYF

d_gene: NA
j_gene: TRBJ1-4
v_gene: TRBV14
abundance: NA
CDR3nt: TGTGCCAGCAGCCAAGAAGGGCGGAGGAATGAAAAACTGTTTTTT
CDR3aa: CASSQEGRRNEKLFF

d_gene: NA
j_gene: TRBJ1-2
v_gene: TRBV27
abundance: few
CDR3nt: TGTGCCAGCAGGTCGGATGGAGGGCGCGACTATGGCTACACCTTC
CDR3aa: CASRSDGGRDYGYTF

d_gene: NA
j_gene: TRBJ1-5
v_gene: TRBV5-8
abundance: NA
CDR3nt: TGTGCCAGCAGCTTGGGGGCGGGTAGCAATCAGCCCCAGCATTTT
CDR3aa: CASSLGAGSNQPQHF

d_gene: TRBD2
j_gene: TRBJ2-7
v_gene: TRBV7-2
abundance: NA
CDR3nt: TGTGCCAGCACCACAGCGGGGGGCTCCTACGAGCAGTACTTC
CDR3aa: CASTTAGGSYEQYF

d_gene: NA
j_gene: TRBJ1-1
v_gene: TRBV7-2
abundance: NA
CDR3nt: TGTGCCAGCAGCCCCCGGGGGGAAATGAACACTGAAGCTTTCTTT
CDR3aa: CASSPRGEMNTEAFF

d_gene: NA
j_gene: TRBJ1-2
v_gene: TRBV5-4
abundance: NA
CDR3nt: TGTGCCAGCAGCTCTTCCATCGACACCATCTATGGCTACACCTTC
CDR3aa: CASSSSIDTIYGYTF

d_gene: NA
j_gene: TRBJ1-5
v_gene: TRBV30
abundance: NA
CDR3nt: TGTGCCTGGAGTGTGGGGACTTATAGCAATCAGCCCCAGCATTTT
CDR3aa: CAWSVGTYSNQPQHF

d_gene: NA
j_gene: TRBJ1-4
v_gene: TRBV28
abundance: NA
CDR3nt: TGTGCCAGCAGTTTCTTGAGGGTGGGTGAAAAACTGTTTTTT
CDR3aa: CASSFLRVGEKLFF

d_gene: NA
j_gene: TRBJ2-7
v_gene: TRBV4-1
abundance: few
CDR3nt: TGCGCCAGCAGCCAAGGGGTTCTAGGATTCCCTGGGGAGCAGTACTTC
CDR3aa: CASSQGVLGFPGEQYF

d_gene: TRBD2
j_gene: TRBJ2-3
v_gene: TRBV7-2
abundance: NA
CDR3nt: TGTGCCAGCAGCTTAAGCTTGACTAGCGGGAGGACAGATACGCAGTATTTT
CDR3aa: CASSLSLTSGRTDTQYF

d_gene: TRBD1
j_gene: TRBJ2-7
v_gene: TRBV6-5
abundance: NA
CDR3nt: TGTGCCAGCAGGCGGACAGGGTTAAACGAGCAGTACTTC
CDR3aa: CASRRTGLNEQYF

d_gene: NA
j_gene: TRBJ1-5
v_gene: TRBV7-2
abundance: few
CDR3nt: TGTGCCAGCACCCCGGAGGTTGGTCGGGGGGGACAGCCCCAGCATTTT
CDR3aa: CASTPEVGRGGQPQHF

d_gene: TRBD1
j_gene: TRBJ1-2
v_gene: TRBV5-1
abundance: NA
CDR3nt: TGCGCCAGCAGCTTGGAAGACAGGGGGCATGGCTACACCTTC
CDR3aa: CASSLEDRGHGYTF

d_gene: NA
j_gene: TRBJ2-6
v_gene: TRBV5-1
abundance: NA
CDR3nt: TGCGCCAGCAGCTTGGAGCCGATCTCTGGGGCCAACGTCCTGACTTTC
CDR3aa: CASSLEPISGANVLTF

d_gene: NA
j_gene: TRBJ1-5
v_gene: TRBV19
abundance: NA
CDR3nt: TGTGCCAGTACCCCGCGAGGGGGACATAGCAATCAGCCCCAGCATTTT
CDR3aa: CASTPRGGHSNQPQHF

d_gene: TRBD2
j_gene: TRBJ2-7
v_gene: TRBV7-2
abundance: NA
CDR3nt: TGTGCCAGCAGCTTATTCGGGGCTAGCGGGAGGAACGAGCAGTACTTC
CDR3aa: CASSLFGASGRNEQYF

d_gene: TRBD1
j_gene: TRBJ1-2
v_gene: TRBV27
abundance: NA
CDR3nt: TGTGCCAGCAGTTTGGCACAGGGGGTTGGCTACACCTTC
CDR3aa: CASSLAQGVGYTF

d_gene: TRBD1
j_gene: TRBJ1-2
v_gene: TRBV29-1
abundance: NA
CDR3nt: TGCAGCGGAGGACAGGGGGCCCGGAGTGGCTACACCTTC
CDR3aa: CSGGQGARSGYTF

d_gene: TRBD2
j_gene: TRBJ2-1
v_gene: TRBV7-2
abundance: NA
CDR3nt: TGTGCCAGCAGCTTAGTTTTTTGGGCTAGCGGGAAATACAATGAGCAGTTCTTC
CDR3aa: CASSLVFWASGKYNEQFF

d_gene: TRBD1
j_gene: TRBJ2-7
v_gene: TRBV4-2
abundance: NA
CDR3nt: TGTGCCAGCAGCCAAGAGAGAGCCGGGACAGGGTTCTACGAGCAGTACTTC
CDR3aa: CASSQERAGTGFYEQYF

d_gene: TRBD1
j_gene: TRBJ1-4
v_gene: TRBV9
abundance: NA
CDR3nt: TGTGCCAGCAGCGTAGGGGTAGGAGGGGGCGATGAAAAACTGTTTTTT
CDR3aa: CASSVGVGGGDEKLFF

d_gene: TRBD1
j_gene: TRBJ1-5
v_gene: TRBV5-1
abundance: NA
CDR3nt: TGCGCCAGCAGCCCCACGGACAGGGCACAGCCCCAGCATTTT
CDR3aa: CASSPTDRAQPQHF